A single TCR beta chain is shown here with its context. The antigen is undetermined. The V and J ends lost 5 bases and 1 base, in that order; junction bases with no gene match: 2. From germline, CDR1 is DFQATT and CDR2 SNEGSKA (reference sequence). The CDR3 loop spans 13 amino acids. The sample belongs to a study of T-cell reconstitution after alpha-beta-depleted transplantation in children. Points from the study as a whole: After one year, T-cell counts and TCRbeta diversity mostly came from new T cells. It was reported that alpha-beta T cells came from several hundred expanded graft clones (about two months after transplant).

Unique molecular identifiers were used in preparing the TCRbeta library. TCRdb fed the PCR reads into MiXCR, producing one record per CDR3 protein. Of 200,000 or so distinct CDR3 sequences detected, roughly 6% appear once; the ten largest clones hold around 4.1%. Here the sequenced sample was PBMCs, taken before TCRalphabeta/CD19-depleted stem cell transplant. This clonotype originated in a girl under three years old with combined immunodeficiency, due to receive a stem cell transplant. The V call is TRBV20-1, the J call TRBJ2-7; 10 bases are a match to TRBD1. The CDR3 DNA reads TGCAGTGCTTCGGACAGGGGGTCCTACGAGCAGTACTTC. Encoded protein: CSASDRGSYEQYF.